Listed below are T cell receptor beta chains from one sample, sequenced in a study of blood T cell repertoires in COVID-19. TCRdb's table, derived via immunoSEQ multiplex PCR, lists solely in-frame clones and lacks some. The repertoire holds some 200,000 clones, with around 80% as singletons. Sequencing was done on a sample of peripheral blood. The origin of the receptors is a woman between 65 and 79 years old with COVID-19, enrolled during active disease. The CDR3 runs from the conserved cysteine through the conserved F or W. The order of the fields is J gene, clone size, D gene, V gene, CDR3 protein, CDR3 DNA. The D gene is left open where the match is weak. Not all rows give a size; the values are once, few, many and, for expanded clones, a class.

j_call: TRBJ2-4; clone_size: NA; d_call: TRBD2; v_call: TRBV5-4; cdr3_aa: CASSRLSSGSFNIQYF; cdr3_nt: TGTGCCAGCAGCCGGCTATCTAGCGGGAGTTTCAACATTCAGTACTTC
j_call: TRBJ1-1; clone_size: NA; d_call: NA; v_call: TRBV18; cdr3_aa: CASSLDSDTEAFF; cdr3_nt: TGTGCCAGCTCACTCGACAGTGACACTGAAGCTTTCTTT
j_call: TRBJ1-5; clone_size: NA; d_call: TRBD1; v_call: TRBV19; cdr3_aa: CASRTTGVSNQPQHF; cdr3_nt: TGTGCCAGTAGAACGACAGGGGTTTCCAATCAGCCCCAGCATTTT
j_call: TRBJ2-1; clone_size: NA; d_call: TRBD2; v_call: TRBV11-3; cdr3_aa: CASSPGTSGTDEQFF; cdr3_nt: TGTGCCAGCAGCCCCGGGACTAGCGGGACCGATGAGCAGTTCTTC
j_call: TRBJ1-2; clone_size: NA; d_call: NA; v_call: TRBV28; cdr3_aa: CASRLTGTPYGYTF; cdr3_nt: TGTGCCAGCAGACTTACCGGGACACCTTATGGCTACACCTTC
j_call: TRBJ2-1; clone_size: NA; d_call: NA; v_call: TRBV9; cdr3_aa: CASSEGGAYRQFF; cdr3_nt: TGTGCCAGCAGCGAAGGGGGGGCCTATCGGCAGTTCTTC
j_call: TRBJ1-1; clone_size: NA; d_call: NA; v_call: TRBV9; cdr3_aa: CASSVSGVGGAEAFF; cdr3_nt: TGTGCCAGCAGCGTAAGCGGGGTGGGGGGCGCTGAAGCTTTCTTT
j_call: TRBJ2-1; clone_size: NA; d_call: TRBD1; v_call: TRBV5-1; cdr3_aa: CASSLTPGGLSSYNEQFF; cdr3_nt: TGCGCCAGCAGCTTAACACCAGGGGGCCTATCGTCCTACAATGAGCAGTTCTTC
j_call: TRBJ1-5; clone_size: NA; d_call: TRBD1; v_call: TRBV5-1; cdr3_aa: CASSPTGDSNQPQHF; cdr3_nt: TGCGCCAGCAGCCCGACAGGGGATAGCAATCAGCCCCAGCATTTT
j_call: TRBJ2-1; clone_size: NA; d_call: TRBD2; v_call: TRBV19; cdr3_aa: CASSTLLLAGAINSYNEQFF; cdr3_nt: TGTGCCAGTAGTACCCTACTACTAGCGGGGGCCATAAACTCCTACAATGAGCAGTTCTTC
j_call: TRBJ2-2; clone_size: NA; d_call: NA; v_call: TRBV7-9; cdr3_aa: CASSSTGTGELFF; cdr3_nt: TGTGCCAGCAGTTCTACAGGCACCGGGGAGCTGTTTTTT
j_call: TRBJ2-4; clone_size: once; d_call: NA; v_call: TRBV6-5; cdr3_aa: CASTDGVDIQYF; cdr3_nt: TGTGCCAGCACCGACGGGGTGGACATTCAGTACTTC
j_call: TRBJ2-5; clone_size: once; d_call: NA; v_call: TRBV7-2; cdr3_aa: CASSLGQDQETQYF; cdr3_nt: TGTGCCAGCAGCTTAGGACAGGACCAAGAGACCCAGTACTTC
j_call: TRBJ2-5; clone_size: NA; d_call: TRBD2; v_call: TRBV3-1/TRBV3-2; cdr3_aa: CASRASGGPQETQYF; cdr3_nt: TGTGCCAGCAGGGCCAGCGGGGGTCCACAAGAGACCCAGTACTTC
j_call: TRBJ1-1; clone_size: NA; d_call: TRBD1; v_call: TRBV29-1; cdr3_aa: CSAGQGGTEAFF; cdr3_nt: TGCAGCGCTGGACAGGGCGGCACTGAAGCTTTCTTT
j_call: TRBJ2-7; clone_size: NA; d_call: NA; v_call: TRBV11-2; cdr3_aa: CASSLGPSSYEQYF; cdr3_nt: TGTGCCAGCAGCTTAGGGCCCTCGTCCTACGAGCAGTACTTC